The present T cell receptor (beta chain) was sequenced within a study of spatial heterogeneity in lung cancer (dated by TCRdb to the late 2010s). The study in broad terms: Beta-chain transcripts were consistently detected in greater numbers than alpha-chain transcripts, which likely reflects a higher abundance of beta-chain transcripts. In non-small cell lung cancer, the study quantitatively compared TCR alpha and beta repertoires across several tumor regions, matched nontumor lung, and blood. Nonsynonymous mutation counts, determined by whole-exome sequencing of tumor tissue, were related to TCR repertoire features. At surgery, some 220 tumor regions, around 67 matched nontumor lung samples and 50 to 60 PBMC samples were TCR-sequenced for both alpha and beta chains. In the raw uncorrected reads, each unique combination of TCR and UMI appeared more than ten times on average. In tumor regions, TCR transcript counts showed a strong correlation with a T cell transcriptional module score from matched bulk RNA-seq. General findings and caveats noted by the study authors: TCR-seq coverage of tumor T cells was estimated at only roughly 6.5% for alpha chains and around 13% for beta chains. The count of ubiquitous expanded TCRs correlated with the count of ubiquitous nonsynonymous mutations, and the count of regional expanded TCRs correlated with the count of regional nonsynonymous mutations. A correlation was observed between the number of expanded intratumoral alpha and beta TCRs and the tumor nonsynonymous mutation count. Confirming at a functional level the hypothesis that regional TCRs recognize regional mutations was considered to require additional single-cell paired TCR alpha and beta sequencing.

The label giving this sample's time point can be read as: sample taken at primary tumor resection. Samples were obtained from about 69 patients with early-stage, untreated non-small cell lung cancer from the lung TRACERx cohort. TCR sequencing used whole RNA extracted from tumor and nontumor lung tissue, or from cryopreserved PBMC samples, without cell sorting. Patients were selected for TCR sequencing only if sufficient RNA was available from at least two tumor regions. A lung pathologist reviewed the tumor and adjacent nontumor lung specimens before the specimens were selected. CDR1 and CDR2 are drawn from the germline V gene: SGHTA, FQGNSA. V loses 3 bases, J loses 5 bases, and the germline ends lie 17 bases apart. The CDR3 covers 15 residues, taking in both the cysteine and the phenylalanine. The entry retains the CDR3 DNA only, 45 bases that are in frame from base 1. This clonotype appeared many times. Its antigen is still unknown. Base qualities are not provided; no much larger clone lies one nucleotide away. This beta chain is off target for a library built for alpha chains, so its abundance means little.

Library preparation used 5' RACE. The sequencing machine was a NextSeq 500. The TCR library protocol attached a unique molecular identifier to each TCR cDNA molecule to allow correction of PCR and sequencing errors. Turning to the authors' computational methods: TCR identification, UMI-based error correction and CDR3 extraction were performed with Decombinator tools. Expanded TCRs were defined as those above a frequency of 2 per 1,000, corresponding to the top 1% of the tumor frequency distribution. Expanded tumor TCRs were classed as regional if statistically deemed absent (corrected P<0.05) from at least one tumor region, otherwise ubiquitous. Rényi diversity was computed with the R vegan package after subsampling each repertoire 100 times to 5,000 TCRs. CDR3 similarity networks were built from amino acid triplet string-kernel similarity, connecting CDR3s with pairwise similarity above 0.82. TCRdb cleaned the public reads at Q25 with fastp, built clones with MiXCR and kept in-frame beta chains. For every CDR3 protein sequence, its rows merge into one entry that carries the most common genes and DNA. TCRdb assigned the V and J calls; the authors' analysis was not used. Here the sample has around 20,000 distinct CDR3 sequences; 4.5% to 7.5% occur a single time. The ten largest clones add up to about 9.4% of the sample.

The receptor's source is a female donor with early-stage non-small cell lung cancer. The specimen was lung tumor tissue, collected at surgery. The chain uses TRBV7-2 and TRBJ2-7; a tentative D match to TRBD2 spans 6 bases. The CDR3 reads as follows: CASSFGGGSRDEQYF. The sequenced DNA: TGTGCCAGCAGCTTTGGAGGAGGGTCCCGAGACGAGCAGTACTTC. When the CDR3 is completed using the reference TRBV7-2 and TRBJ2-7 genes on either side, the full variable domain is GAGVSQSPSNKVTEKGKDVELRCDPISGHTALYWYRQSLGQGLEFLIYFQGNSAPDKSGLPSDRFSAERTGGSVSTLTIQRTQQEDSAVYLCASSFGGGSRDEQYFGPGTRLTVT.